This TCR beta chain is drawn from a study of blood T cell repertoires in COVID-19. Study in general: Sample material is recorded as cDNA or gDNA derived from T cells, B-cell-depleted T cells, or PBMCs.

Participants were aged about 18 to 100 years from approximately 25 US areas. Membership in each cohort depended on participant-reported clinical history. Profiling relied on immunoSEQ multiplex PCR, and the TCRdb table lists in-frame clones only, not all of them. The sample contains some 200,000 clones, around nine tenths of which appear only once. Germline V gene sequence: CDR1 LGHNA, CDR2 YSLEER. The V end was cut by 5 bases, the J end by 0 bases, with 15 bases between. This CDR3 region has 16 residues. The receptor was derived from a woman aged 18 to 35 who had recovered from COVID-19. This chain connects TRBV4-3 to TRBJ2-3; the D gene is possibly TRBD2 (5 bases). The specimen sequenced was PBMCs or T cells enriched from blood (not recorded which). CDR3 bases: TGCGCCAGCAGCTCCCGCCCAGCGGTTAGCACAGATACGCAGTATTTT. Translation gives CASSSRPAVSTDTQYF.